This T cell receptor (beta chain) is drawn from a study of naive and memory T cell subsets. Whole-study results and caveats: Especially in CD8 cells, naive repertoires contained a few larger clonotypes, possibly CD45RA-re-expressing memory cells. In CD4 and CD8 cells, diversity dropped from naive through EMRA.

Looked up from germline, CDR1 is MNHNS and CDR2 is SASEGT. This CDR3 is 12 amino acids long. Trimming left V 4 bases short and J 6 bases short, with 10 bases between. Comments on this clonotype: Its antigen is not identified.

The beta constant-region primer was an equimolar mix of two oligonucleotides covering TRBC1 and TRBC2. The ligated cDNA underwent four PCR rounds using SP2 and nested alpha and beta constant-region primers. Ligation attached a single-stranded oligonucleotide with a 12-nucleotide UMI and the SP2 primer to the cDNA 3' end. MiXCR, run by TCRdb on the UMI-ligation and nested PCR reads, gives a single entry per CDR3 protein. The sample has over 130,000 distinct CDR3 sequences, about a fifth seen once. The source material was naive CD8+ T cells from blood. The clonotype was recovered from a human donor in good health. J is TRBJ2-7 and V is TRBV6-1; no reliable D call. In DNA, the CDR3 is TGTGCCAGCAGTGGAAATGGAGCCGAGCAGTACTTC. This encodes CASSGNGAEQYF.